Listed below are T cell receptor beta chains from one sample, sequenced in a study of control samples from healthy donors and cancer patients. Data came from immunoSEQ multiplex PCR; TCRdb stores just in-frame clones and leaves some out. The sample lists 260,000 or so clones; over 70% were seen once. Sequencing was performed on PBMCs. These receptors all stem from a woman aged 55-75 years with lung cancer. The conserved cysteine and the conserved F or W are not part of the CDR3 here.

v_call: TRBV4-2; j_call: TRBJ2-1; cdr3_aa: ASSQEVGGTPYNEQF
v_call: TRBV27; j_call: TRBJ2-7; cdr3_aa: ASSLRGYEQY
v_call: TRBV6-5; j_call: TRBJ1-2; cdr3_aa: ASLGVNYGYT
v_call: TRBV3-1/TRBV3-2; j_call: TRBJ2-1; cdr3_aa: ASAETSGRPF
v_call: TRBV29-1; j_call: TRBJ1-1; cdr3_aa: SVIVTEAF
v_call: TRBV6-5; j_call: TRBJ1-4; cdr3_aa: ASKQQGPNEKLF
v_call: TRBV9; j_call: TRBJ2-5; cdr3_aa: ASSGVGLREETQY
v_call: TRBV3-1/TRBV3-2; j_call: TRBJ2-1; cdr3_aa: ASSQLPDEQF
v_call: TRBV27; j_call: TRBJ2-5; cdr3_aa: ASSFGIQETQY
v_call: TRBV6-5; j_call: TRBJ1-5; cdr3_aa: ASRGNPPNQPQH
v_call: TRBV27; j_call: TRBJ1-6; cdr3_aa: ASSLGQLANSPLH
v_call: TRBV7-9; j_call: TRBJ1-1; cdr3_aa: ASSPQGAGTEAF
v_call: TRBV19; j_call: TRBJ1-2; cdr3_aa: ASSIWGDRANVPYGYT
v_call: TRBV7-9; j_call: TRBJ1-1; cdr3_aa: ASLWGSAVTEAF
v_call: TRBV19; j_call: TRBJ2-1; cdr3_aa: ASSPTSGIYNEQF
v_call: TRBV19; j_call: TRBJ2-5; cdr3_aa: ASSISFGKETQY
v_call: TRBV19; j_call: TRBJ1-4; cdr3_aa: ASSEGRKLF
v_call: TRBV19; j_call: TRBJ1-1; cdr3_aa: ASSSPGVNTEAF
v_call: TRBV6-5; j_call: TRBJ2-5; cdr3_aa: ASNRGLQETQY
v_call: TRBV19; j_call: TRBJ1-1; cdr3_aa: ASSIGQSLFSPMNTEAF
v_call: TRBV28; j_call: TRBJ2-7; cdr3_aa: ASSFGLPGTGPLGQY
v_call: TRBV15; j_call: TRBJ1-1; cdr3_aa: ATSRDSPGLNTEAF
v_call: TRBV18; j_call: TRBJ1-1; cdr3_aa: ASSPRAATEAF
v_call: TRBV10-3; j_call: TRBJ1-2; cdr3_aa: AISGDRRIVAYGYT
v_call: TRBV5-8; j_call: TRBJ2-2; cdr3_aa: ASSPRQTGELF
v_call: TRBV18; j_call: TRBJ2-2; cdr3_aa: ASSPQGLPAGELF
v_call: TRBV27; j_call: TRBJ1-2; cdr3_aa: ASSLWAGAQANYGYT
v_call: TRBV24-1; j_call: TRBJ2-1; cdr3_aa: ATSDRGQVFSYNEQF
v_call: TRBV6-5; j_call: TRBJ2-3; cdr3_aa: ASSYSGTGGTDTQY
v_call: TRBV6-2/TRBV6-3; j_call: TRBJ1-6; cdr3_aa: ASSYERNSPLH
v_call: TRBV5-6; j_call: TRBJ2-7; cdr3_aa: ASSLDTSYEQY
v_call: TRBV20-1; j_call: TRBJ1-5; cdr3_aa: SASRGRQGKSIQPQH
v_call: TRBV5-1; j_call: TRBJ2-5; cdr3_aa: ASSLALGGETQY
v_call: TRBV5-5; j_call: TRBJ1-4; cdr3_aa: ASSLVVATATNEKLF
v_call: TRBV15; j_call: TRBJ1-1; cdr3_aa: ATSQRGRMNTEAF
v_call: TRBV6-5; j_call: TRBJ1-1; cdr3_aa: ASSKDRENTEAF
v_call: TRBV5-1; j_call: TRBJ2-1; cdr3_aa: ASSPDRPSSYNEQF
v_call: TRBV30; j_call: TRBJ2-7; cdr3_aa: AWEGQGFGKQY
v_call: TRBV7-3; j_call: TRBJ2-1; cdr3_aa: ASSQRPLAGAPLSYNEQF
v_call: TRBV3-1/TRBV3-2; j_call: TRBJ1-2; cdr3_aa: ASSQDPKGAEGYT